This TCR beta chain came from a study of PD-1 blockade in classical Hodgkin lymphoma. Study-level points and caveats: Patients with a complete response exhibited baseline diversity comparable to newly diagnosed patients.

Germline V CDR1 and CDR2: SGDLS, YYNGEE. V was cut by 0 bases and J by 4 bases, with 1 base left in between. CDR3 size: 12 residues. Concerning this clone itself: Antigen unknown. This sample also contains other DNA sequences that code for the same CDR3.

Exposure to brentuximab vedotin varied, and each patient had relapsed following autologous stem cell transplantation. The method was immunoSEQ multiplex PCR; TCRdb's version includes in-frame clones alone and lacks a portion of them. The sample yields 55,000 to 75,000 clones, approximately 94% seen once. The sequencing here drew on peripheral blood mononuclear cells (PBMCs), taken at baseline. The V and J genes are TRBV9 and TRBJ2-2; no clear D gene. This sequence was found in a human donor with classical Hodgkin lymphoma. The CDR3 sequence is CASSVGTGELFF. Written as DNA, the CDR3 is TGTGCCAGCAGCGTAGGCACCGGGGAGCTGTTTTTT.